This T cell receptor beta chain came from a study of CD8 T cells in ankylosing spondylitis. Findings of the study overall: Disease-linked clones were found to be CD8+ and relatively rare in peripheral blood. Reportedly, matched ankylosing spondylitis synovial fluid was significantly enriched for disease-linked clones.

V lost 5 bases, J lost 11 bases, and 19 bases lay in between. This CDR3 spans 13 amino acids. Ten or more counts support this clonotype. Its antigen remains unidentified. TCRdb reprocessed the 5' RACE reads with MiXCR, giving one entry per CDR3 protein. In the table there are about 260,000 distinct CDR3 sequences, 24% of which are singletons. The clonotype was recovered from a male donor with ankylosing spondylitis or in good health (not recorded which). V is TRBV12-3 or TRBV12-4 and J is TRBJ2-7; D may be TRBD2 (7 bases). The sample taken for sequencing was blood, either unsorted or a sorted T cell fraction (not recorded which). Written as DNA, the CDR3 is TGTGCCAGCAGTATGGGGGCGGGGGCGGAGGAGTACTTC. As protein: CASSMGAGAEEYF.